The rows below give T cell receptor beta chains drawn from one sample of a study of blood T cell repertoires in COVID-19. Sequencing used immunoSEQ multiplex PCR; TCRdb keeps in-frame clones, though not all of them. The table includes about 68,000 clones, 75% to 90% detected once. Sequences were obtained from peripheral blood. Every receptor here comes from a man aged 80 or over with COVID-19, enrolled during active disease. Each CDR3 is given with its conserved first and last residue. The order of the fields is clone size, V gene, D gene, J gene, CDR3 protein, CDR3 DNA. D genes are given only for firm matches. Part of the rows lack a size; the others show once, few, many or a class for expanded clones.

NA,TRBV4-2,NA,TRBJ1-2,CASSQDQVWAGYTF,TGTGCCAGCAGCCAAGATCAAGTCTGGGCTGGCTACACCTTC
few,TRBV28,NA,TRBJ1-1,CASLGGVNTEAFF,TGTGCCAGCCTTGGGGGCGTGAACACTGAAGCTTTCTTT
NA,TRBV5-6,TRBD2,TRBJ2-5,CASSLRLAGAPYQETQYF,TGTGCCAGCAGCTTGAGGCTAGCGGGGGCCCCTTATCAAGAGACCCAGTACTTC
NA,TRBV6-6,TRBD1,TRBJ2-7,CASSHRGQGREQYF,TGTGCCAGCAGTCACCGGGGACAGGGTCGGGAGCAGTACTTC
once,TRBV5-4,TRBD2,TRBJ2-3,CASSSGLAGSTDTQYF,TGTGCCAGCAGTTCCGGACTAGCGGGTAGCACAGATACGCAGTATTTT
NA,TRBV18,NA,TRBJ1-2,CASSPPAGPFSGYTF,TGTGCCAGCTCACCACCGGCAGGGCCTTTTTCTGGCTACACCTTC
once,TRBV7-2,NA,TRBJ2-7,CASSLGTEYEQYF,TGTGCCAGCAGCTTAGGCACAGAGTACGAGCAGTACTTC
NA,TRBV6-4,NA,TRBJ1-1,CASSETLGGTEAFF,TGTGCCAGCAGTGAAACTTTGGGGGGGACTGAAGCTTTCTTT
NA,TRBV6-1,TRBD1,TRBJ1-5,CASSAGDRGSGQPQHF,TGTGCCAGCAGTGCCGGGGACAGGGGATCAGGTCAGCCCCAGCATTTT
NA,TRBV18,NA,TRBJ1-6,CASSPLSWTANSPLHF,TGTGCCAGCTCACCCCTTTCTTGGACAGCAAATTCACCCCTCCACTTT
NA,TRBV9,NA,TRBJ2-5,CASSLRRGLQETQYF,TGTGCCAGCAGCCTCCGGCGGGGCCTTCAAGAGACCCAGTACTTC
NA,TRBV15,NA,TRBJ1-3,CATSREQRNTIYF,TGTGCCACCAGCAGAGAACAGAGAAACACCATATATTTT
NA,TRBV5-1,TRBD1,TRBJ1-1,CASSWGDRVEYAFF,TGCGCCAGCAGCTGGGGGGACAGGGTGGAATATGCTTTCTTT
NA,TRBV6-6,NA,TRBJ1-1,CASSGGNTEAFF,TGTGCCAGCTCGGGGGGGAACACTGAAGCTTTCTTT
NA,TRBV5-4,NA,TRBJ2-7,CASSLAGIHYEQYF,TGTGCCAGCAGCTTGGCAGGAATCCACTACGAGCAGTACTTC
NA,TRBV7-9,TRBD2,TRBJ2-7,CASRLAGGLPDEQYF,TGTGCCAGCCGTCTTGCGGGGGGACTTCCCGACGAGCAGTACTTC
NA,TRBV18,NA,TRBJ1-5,CASSPDTDQPQHF,TGTGCCAGCTCACCCGATACGGATCAGCCCCAGCATTTT
NA,TRBV6-1,TRBD1,TRBJ1-1,CASDGTGGGKAFF,TGTGCCAGCGACGGGACAGGAGGGGGAAAAGCTTTCTTT
NA,TRBV7-2,TRBD2,TRBJ2-5,CASSLTSGGETQYF,TGTGCCAGCAGCTTGACTAGCGGTGGAGAGACCCAGTACTTC
NA,TRBV2,NA,TRBJ1-1,CASSDPRSTEAFF,TGTGCCAGCAGTGATCCCCGTTCGACTGAAGCTTTCTTT
NA,TRBV5-1,TRBD2,TRBJ2-2,CASSFTLGRGGTLNTGELFF,TGCGCCAGCAGCTTCACCCTTGGGCGCGGGGGGACCTTAAACACCGGGGAGCTGTTTTTT
NA,TRBV6-5,NA,TRBJ2-2,CASRVNRVTGELFF,TGTGCCAGCAGGGTGAACAGGGTGACCGGGGAGCTGTTTTTT
NA,TRBV6-5,NA,TRBJ2-1,CASRKTHEQFF,TGTGCCAGCAGGAAGACTCATGAGCAGTTCTTC
NA,TRBV12-3/TRBV12-4,NA,TRBJ2-7,CASSRQLAYEQYF,TGTGCCAGCAGCCGACAGCTAGCCTACGAGCAGTACTTC
NA,TRBV28,TRBD1,TRBJ1-6,CASGQGGSNSPLHF,TGTGCCAGCGGACAGGGAGGGTCAAATTCACCCCTCCACTTT
NA,TRBV2,TRBD1,TRBJ1-6,CASTGTGNNSPLHF,TGTGCCAGCACCGGGACAGGGAATAATTCACCCCTCCACTTT
NA,TRBV10-3,TRBD1,TRBJ1-1,CAISLTGGNPEAFF,TGTGCCATCAGCCTGACAGGGGGGAACCCTGAAGCTTTCTTT
NA,TRBV25-1,TRBD1,TRBJ1-2,CASSETGAPYGYTF,TGTGCCAGCAGTGAGACAGGGGCCCCCTATGGCTACACCTTC
NA,TRBV29-1,NA,TRBJ2-5,CSVEQYQETQYF,TGCAGCGTTGAACAGTACCAAGAGACCCAGTACTTC
NA,TRBV5-1,NA,TRBJ1-4,CASRQSANEKLFF,TGCGCCAGCCGACAGTCGGCTAATGAAAAACTGTTTTTT
NA,TRBV18,TRBD1,TRBJ1-2,CASSPRRDSPNYGYTF,TGTGCCAGCTCACCGCGTAGGGACAGCCCTAACTATGGCTACACCTTC
NA,TRBV24-1,NA,TRBJ1-5,CATSGGGRGSNQPQHF,TGTGCCACCAGTGGGGGGGGGCGCGGTAGCAATCAGCCCCAGCATTTT
NA,TRBV24-1,NA,TRBJ1-2,CATSAGNYGYTF,TGTGCCACCAGTGCGGGAAACTATGGCTACACCTTC
once,TRBV27,TRBD1,TRBJ1-2,CASSNDRATFYGYTF,TGTGCCAGCAGTAACGACAGGGCGACTTTCTATGGCTACACCTTC
few,TRBV27,NA,TRBJ1-1,CASSPLEGGTEAFF,TGTGCCAGCAGTCCCCTGGAAGGGGGCACTGAAGCTTTCTTT
NA,TRBV9,TRBD1,TRBJ2-7,CASSFDRGFYEQYF,TGTGCCAGCAGCTTCGACAGGGGATTCTACGAGCAGTACTTC
NA,TRBV4-1,NA,TRBJ1-4,CASSQVAQGDEKLFF,TGCGCCAGCAGCCAAGTTGCACAGGGAGACGAAAAACTGTTTTTT
NA,TRBV28,NA,TRBJ1-2,CASSSPSWTQASGYTF,TGTGCCAGCAGTTCCCCTAGTTGGACACAGGCCAGCGGCTACACCTTC
NA,TRBV10-3,NA,TRBJ1-4,CAISEKGHGDEKLFF,TGTGCCATCAGTGAGAAGGGACACGGGGATGAAAAACTGTTTTTT
few,TRBV5-1,TRBD2,TRBJ2-2,CASSLGGGAGTGELFF,TGCGCCAGCAGCTTAGGCGGGGGGGCTGGCACCGGGGAGCTGTTTTTT
few,TRBV9,NA,TRBJ2-7,CASNSQGDSYEQYF,TGTGCCAGCAACTCACAGGGAGACTCCTACGAGCAGTACTTC
NA,TRBV10-1,NA,TRBJ1-6,CASSEENSPLHF,TGCGCCAGCAGTGAGGAGAATTCACCCCTCCACTTT
NA,TRBV12-3/TRBV12-4,NA,TRBJ2-5,CASSLYRGETQYF,TGTGCCAGCAGTTTATACCGCGGAGAGACCCAGTACTTC
NA,TRBV19,TRBD1,TRBJ1-5,CASSAHRGDNQPQHF,TGTGCCAGTAGTGCGCACAGGGGGGACAATCAGCCCCAGCATTTT
NA,TRBV28,NA,TRBJ2-2,CASRGGAGELFF,TGTGCCAGCCGAGGGGGGGCCGGGGAGCTGTTTTTT
NA,TRBV6-5,NA,TRBJ1-4,CASSYSKLTNEKLFF,TGTGCCAGCAGTTACTCGAAGCTGACTAATGAAAAACTGTTTTTT
NA,TRBV4-3,NA,TRBJ1-5,CASSQDPQGNQPQHF,TGCGCCAGCAGCCAAGATCCGCAGGGCAATCAGCCCCAGCATTTT